The 19 T cell receptor beta chains reported below all come from one sample, sequenced in a study of CD8+CD57+ T cells in acquired aplastic anemia. Genomic DNA served as template for TCR beta VDJ and CDR3 profiling. TCRdb fed the reads into MiXCR, producing one record per CDR3 protein. The data hold about 110,000 distinct CDR3 sequences, with 50% to 65% observed a single time. The sample consisted of sorted CD4+, CD8+, or CD8+CD57+ T cells (not recorded which) from PBMCs. Receptors were obtained from a human donor in good health, serving as a control.

The CDR3 spells CASREGQGDEQYF. DNA of the CDR3: TGTGCCAGCAGAGAGGGACAGGGCGACGAGCAGTACTTC. This rearrangement joins TRBV25-1 to TRBJ2-7; 9 bases line up with TRBD1. Germline values: CDR1 MGHDK, CDR2 SYGVNS. The junction had 5 bases not matched to a gene; V was cut back by 6 bases and J by 5 bases. This CDR3 comprises 13 residues.

This clonotype was counted ten times or more. J is TRBJ1-2 and V is TRBV7-2, with 7 bases aligning to TRBD1. The CDR3 loop spans 12 amino acids. The V segment lost 3 bases and the J segment 8 bases; nucleotides outside the gene matches: 3. CDR1 and CDR2 (germline): SGHTA, FQGNSA. The CDR3 here is CASSLGTVGYTF. The CDR3 nucleotides read TGTGCCAGCAGCTTGGGGACAGTCGGCTACACCTTC.

This clonotype was observed at least ten times. Written as DNA, the CDR3 is TGTGCCAGCAGCGAAGGAGGCACTAACACTGAAGCTTTCTTT. This codes for CASSEGGTNTEAFF. The V gene is TRBV7-6, the J gene TRBJ1-1; D remains ambiguous. CDR1 and CDR2 (germline): SGHVS, FNYEAQ. The CDR3 covers 14 residues. V was clipped by 5 bases and J by 2 bases, with 12 bases between them.

The CDR3 DNA is TGTGCCACCTGGGGTTTAGATAATTCACCCCTCCACTTT. Encoded protein: CATWGLDNSPLHF. The chain links TRBV24-1 to TRBJ1-6, with no clear D. V was shortened by 9 bases and J by 5 bases, with 10 bases between the two germline ends. Germline CDR1 reads KGHDR; CDR2 reads SFDVKD. The length of the CDR3 is 13 residues.

This rearrangement joins TRBV10-3 to TRBJ2-7; possible D gene TRBD2, 5 bases. Germline assignment: CDR1 ENHRY and CDR2 SYGVKD. V lost 6 bases and J 0 bases, leaving 12 bases between the germline ends. This CDR3 comprises 14 residues. CDR3: CAISQGLSSYEQYF. The CDR3 bases are TGTGCCATCAGCCAAGGACTGAGCTCCTACGAGCAGTACTTC.

The V and J genes are TRBV10-2 and TRBJ2-1, with no clear D. The CDR3 contains 11 residues. Trimming shortened V by 7 bases and J by 10 bases, and 11 bases separated the two germline ends. Germline-derived CDR1 and CDR2 are WSHSY and SAAADI. The chain's CDR3 is CASKAIWEQFF. The DNA of the CDR3 is TGCGCCAGCAAAGCGATATGGGAGCAGTTCTTC.

This clonotype was picked up many times. The chain joins TRBV14 to TRBJ1-2, with 7 positions matching TRBD1. Germline values: CDR1 SGHDN, CDR2 FVKESK. With V trimmed by 0 bases and J by 5 bases, 6 bases remained unmatched. The CDR3 runs to 15 residues. The CDR3 reads CASSQEPRDRYGYTF. CDR3 nucleotide sequence: TGTGCCAGCAGCCAAGAGCCCCGGGACAGATATGGCTACACCTTC.

This chain links TRBV25-1 with TRBJ1-1, with TRBD1 as a possible D gene (6 bases). Per the germline V gene, CDR1 is MGHDK and CDR2 is SYGVNS. The CDR3 has 13 residues. Trimming shortened V by 3 bases and J by 6 bases, and 11 bases separated the two germline ends. CDR3 residues: CASSEGGQPEAFF. In DNA, the CDR3 is TGTGCCAGCAGTGAGGGGGGGCAACCTGAAGCTTTCTTT.

This chain uses TRBV2 with TRBJ1-5; no definite D call. Germline lookup yields CDR1 SNHLY and CDR2 FYNNEI. V was clipped by 6 bases and J by 5 bases, with 11 bases between them. The CDR3 has 13 residues. Written as DNA, the CDR3 is TGTGCCAGCAGGTCGGGGAGCGATCAGCCCCAGCATTTT. Its protein is CASRSGSDQPQHF.

This clonotype came up a few times. This clone may be a read error of a much larger clone one base away. The missing conserved phenylalanine or tryptophan at the end of this CDR3 makes a read error likely. The chain is built from TRBV4-1 and TRBJ2-5, with D unresolved. Trimming shortened V by 5 bases and J by 10 bases, and 11 bases separated the two germline ends. The CDR3 length is 11 residues. The germline gives CDR1 MGHRA, CDR2 YSYEKL. The CDR3 sequence is CASSADRIQYI. Written as DNA, the CDR3 is TGCGCCAGCAGCGCAGATAGGATCCAGTACATC.

This clonotype came up many times. The chain employs TRBV27 and TRBJ2-7, with D perhaps matching TRBD2 (6 bases). Germline V gives CDR1 MNHEY, CDR2 SMNVEV (reference sequence). V shed 0 bases and J shed 3 bases, with 9 bases lying between them. The CDR3 has 14 amino acids. CDR3 region: CASSLSGGIYEQYF. The CDR3 DNA is TGTGCCAGCAGTTTATCTGGGGGGATCTACGAGCAGTACTTC.

This clonotype has a count of ten or more. This chain links TRBV11-2 with TRBJ1-1, with 7 bases that match TRBD1. Unmatched junction bases numbered 8, after V lost 5 bases and J lost 11 bases. Germline V CDR1 and CDR2: SGHAT, FQNNGV. The CDR3 sequence is 12 residues long. The CDR3 DNA follows: TGTGCCAGCAGCCAGGAGGGGGCTCCGGCTTTCTTT. Protein: CASSQEGAPAFF.

This chain uses TRBV2 with TRBJ2-1; D ambiguous. CDR1 is SNHLY, CDR2 FYNNEI, per germline. V was cut by 6 bases and J by 5 bases, with 8 bases left in between. The CDR3 covers 12 residues. The CDR3: CASRLGDNEQFF. The DNA for the CDR3 is TGTGCCAGCAGGCTTGGGGACAATGAGCAGTTCTTC.

This clonotype showed up many times. The chain uses TRBV25-1 and TRBJ1-4, with D possibly being TRBD1 (5 bases). Germline V gene lookup returns CDR1 MGHDK and CDR2 SYGVNS. The CDR3 totals 12 residues. The germline V and J ends were trimmed by 7 bases and 8 bases, with 11 bases remaining between them. CDR3 DNA: TGTGCCAGCAATGGGGACGCCGAAAAACTGTTTTTT. This encodes CASNGDAEKLFF.

This clonotype was counted ten times or more. The chain carries TRBV4-2 and TRBJ2-1, with 8 bases lining up with TRBD2. CDR3 length equals 13 residues. V shed 4 bases, J shed 9 bases, and the junction held 5 bases outside the gene matches. Looked up from germline, CDR1 is LGHNA and CDR2 is YNFKEQ. Here the CDR3 DNA reads TGTGCCAGCAGCCTCGGGGGGGTCGGTGAGCAGTTCTTC. As protein: CASSLGGVGEQFF.

This clonotype occurred many times. The rearrangement links TRBV5-1 to TRBJ2-1, with a weak D call TRBD2 (6 bases). Germline V gives CDR1 SGHRS, CDR2 YFSETQ. CDR3 size: 11 residues. The germline V and J ends were trimmed by 0 bases and 14 bases, with 9 bases remaining between them. CDR3 residues: CASSLDGSEFF. The CDR3 DNA follows: TGCGCCAGCAGCTTGGACGGGAGCGAGTTCTTC.

The chain recombines TRBV11-2 with TRBJ2-7; D gene uncertain. Trimming removed 5 bases at V and 0 bases at J, with 20 bases between. The germline gives CDR1 SGHAT, CDR2 FQNNGV. CDR3 length equals 17 residues. In DNA form, the CDR3 reads TGTGCCAGCAGCCCCCTGGCCTCTCCTAGTCCCTCCTACGAGCAGTACTTC. Its translation: CASSPLASPSPSYEQYF.

This clonotype was observed at least ten times. V gene TRBV10-3 combines with J gene TRBJ2-2; D unclear. Germline V gene sequence: CDR1 ENHRY, CDR2 SYGVKD. The germline V and J ends were trimmed by 8 bases and 1 base, with 11 bases remaining between them. The CDR3 totals 14 residues. The CDR3 bases are TGTGCCATCGCGGCCCAGAGGAACACCGGGGAGCTGTTTTTT. This sequence encodes CAIAAQRNTGELFF.

This clonotype appeared many times. This chain connects TRBV9 to TRBJ1-2, with D possibly TRBD1 on 6 matching bases. The germline gives CDR1 SGDLS, CDR2 YYNGEE. Trimming stripped 4 bases from V and 2 bases from J, with 12 bases between. The CDR3 extends over 14 amino acids. In DNA form, the CDR3 reads TGTGCCAGCAGCCCAGGGGACTACAACTATGGCTACACCTTC. Translated, it gives CASSPGDYNYGYTF. The full variable domain, completed using reference TRBV9 and TRBJ1-2, is DSGVTQTPKHLITATGQRVTLRCSPRSGDLSVYWYQQSLDQGLQFLIQYYNGEERAKGNILERFSAQQFPDLHSELNLSSLELGDSALYFCASSPGDYNYGYTFGSGTRLTVV.